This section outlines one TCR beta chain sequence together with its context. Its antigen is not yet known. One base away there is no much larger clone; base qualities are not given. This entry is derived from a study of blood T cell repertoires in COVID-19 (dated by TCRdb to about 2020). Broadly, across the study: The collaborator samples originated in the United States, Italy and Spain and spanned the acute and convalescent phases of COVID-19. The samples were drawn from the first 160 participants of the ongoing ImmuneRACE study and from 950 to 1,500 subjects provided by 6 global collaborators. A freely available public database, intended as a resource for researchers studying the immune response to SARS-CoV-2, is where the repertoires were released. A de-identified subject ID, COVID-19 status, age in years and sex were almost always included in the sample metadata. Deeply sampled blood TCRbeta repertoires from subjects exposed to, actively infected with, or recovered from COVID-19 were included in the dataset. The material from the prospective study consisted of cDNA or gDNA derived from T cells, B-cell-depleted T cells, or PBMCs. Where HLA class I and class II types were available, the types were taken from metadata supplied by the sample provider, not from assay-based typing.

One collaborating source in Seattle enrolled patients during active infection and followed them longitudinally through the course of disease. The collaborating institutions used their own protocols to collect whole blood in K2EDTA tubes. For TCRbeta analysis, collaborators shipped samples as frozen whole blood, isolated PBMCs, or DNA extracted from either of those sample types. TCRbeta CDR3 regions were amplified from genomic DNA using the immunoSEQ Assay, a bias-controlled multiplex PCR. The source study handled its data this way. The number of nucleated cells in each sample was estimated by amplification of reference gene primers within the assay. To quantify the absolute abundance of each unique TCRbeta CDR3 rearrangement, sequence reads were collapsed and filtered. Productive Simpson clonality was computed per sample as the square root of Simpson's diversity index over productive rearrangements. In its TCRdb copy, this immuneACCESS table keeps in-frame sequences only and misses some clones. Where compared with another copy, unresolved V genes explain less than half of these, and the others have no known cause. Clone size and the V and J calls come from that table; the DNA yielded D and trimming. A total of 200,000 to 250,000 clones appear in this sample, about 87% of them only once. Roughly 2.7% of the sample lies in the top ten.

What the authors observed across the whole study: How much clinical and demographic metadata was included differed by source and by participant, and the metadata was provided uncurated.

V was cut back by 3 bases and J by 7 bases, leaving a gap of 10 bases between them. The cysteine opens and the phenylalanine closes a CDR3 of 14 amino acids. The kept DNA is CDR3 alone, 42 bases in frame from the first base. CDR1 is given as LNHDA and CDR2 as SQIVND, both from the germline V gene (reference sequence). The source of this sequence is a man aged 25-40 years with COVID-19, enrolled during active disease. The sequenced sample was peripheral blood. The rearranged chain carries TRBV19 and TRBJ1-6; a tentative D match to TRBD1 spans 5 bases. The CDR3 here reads CASSMRGGNSPLHF. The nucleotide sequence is TGTGCCAGTAGTATGAGGGGAGGCAATTCACCCCTCCACTTT.